This entry features one T cell receptor beta chain sequence. Its antigen is currently unknown. The CDR3 loop spans 16 amino acids. Germline V gives CDR1 SGHDT, CDR2 YYEEEE. V gave up 4 bases and J gave up 2 bases, with 18 bases separating them. The protocol was immunoSEQ multiplex PCR, while the TCRdb copy is restricted to in-frame clones and leaves out a portion. There are roughly 60,000 clones in the sample; around 86% occur only once, and approximately 1.5% lies in the top ten. The sample originates from a study of pediatric ulcerative colitis. General study findings and limits: Substantially fewer templates came from a couple of patients' blood samples. Repertoires came from total lymphocyte DNA, so rare subsets like regulatory T cells may be missed.

This rearrangement joins TRBV5-6 to TRBJ1-2, with a possible D match to TRBD1 (5 bases). Sequenced sample: blood. This TCR was recovered from a boy aged 5-17 years who was a control in a study of pediatric ulcerative colitis. CDR3 in amino acids: CASSPRVISGNYGYTF. The CDR3 DNA sequence: TGTGCCAGCAGCCCGCGGGTCATCTCAGGGAACTATGGCTACACCTTC.